The rows below give T cell receptor beta chains drawn from one sample of a study of T cells in Graves' hyperthyroidism and ophthalmopathy. Using its own MiXCR run on the multiplex PCR reads, TCRdb lists one record per CDR3 protein. The repertoire holds about 270,000 distinct CDR3 sequences, with around 15% as singletons. Sequenced sample: blood. All receptors derive from a woman aged 45-60 years with Graves' hyperthyroidism that later progressed to Graves' ophthalmopathy. Both conserved end residues are part of each CDR3.

j_call v_call cdr3_aa
TRBJ1-2 TRBV3-1 CASSQGNIGFYGYTF
TRBJ2-2 TRBV20-1 CSASDWGADSREGLGTGELFF
TRBJ2-3 TRBV6-2/TRBV6-3 CASSSERQGLDTQYF
TRBJ1-4 TRBV5-1 CASREGEKLFF
TRBJ1-1 TRBV10-3 CAISEYGSNTEAFF
TRBJ1-5 TRBV20-1 CSAKLMGGQPQHF
TRBJ2-5 TRBV4-2 CASSHSGSQYF
TRBJ1-2 TRBV29-1 CSVERATAYGYTF
TRBJ2-7 TRBV28 CASSLGGLTVYEQYF
TRBJ1-6 TRBV13 CASSSGHYSPLHF
TRBJ2-7 TRBV3-1 CASSPTSGVTYEQYF
TRBJ2-1 TRBV20-1 CSARGTSGNEQFF
TRBJ1-5 TRBV5-5 CASSYGPRQPQHF
TRBJ2-1 TRBV6-5 CASSYTSSYNEQFF
TRBJ2-1 TRBV3-1 CASSLHSDRGNNEQFF
TRBJ1-1 TRBV5-5 CASSLGTYTEAFF
TRBJ2-3 TRBV2 CASRGRAESTDTQYF
TRBJ1-1 TRBV28 CASSNPGGGNTEAFF
TRBJ2-7 TRBV19 CASGESFYEQYF
TRBJ2-1 TRBV6-4 CASSFLAGDYNEQFF
TRBJ1-5 TRBV7-8 CASSQSGQPQHF
TRBJ1-2 TRBV7-3 CASSPAAGNDYGYTF
TRBJ1-2 TRBV27 CASSNGQGLGYTF
TRBJ1-3 TRBV12-5 CASGDGTTGNTIYF
TRBJ1-5 TRBV20-1 CSARDTVGRGQPQHF
TRBJ1-1 TRBV19 CASSITPGTRNTEAFF
TRBJ1-6 TRBV4-1 CASSQVVYNSPLHF
TRBJ1-4 TRBV20-1 CSASPGQGNEKLFF
TRBJ2-1 TRBV20-1 CSARTGLGYNEQFF
TRBJ2-1 TRBV5-1 CASSPSGTSGRVDEQFF
TRBJ1-6 TRBV6-1 CASSGESSYNSPLHF
TRBJ1-3 TRBV10-3 CAISESGPNSGNTIYF
TRBJ2-7 TRBV20-1 CSASPPTGAGYEQYF
TRBJ1-6 TRBV5-1 CASSFDSGGSPLHF
TRBJ1-1 TRBV28 CASSSEGAWKAFF
TRBJ1-1 TRBV2 CASSLRGATEAFF
TRBJ1-1 TRBV20-1 CSAIQGGNTEAFF
TRBJ1-2 TRBV7-9 CVSGRGAGEGYTF
TRBJ1-4 TRBV18 CASSPDRANNEKLFF
TRBJ2-1 TRBV20-1 CSALRLAGHEQFF
TRBJ2-1 TRBV12-3/TRBV12-4 CASSLRDSQQFF
TRBJ2-1 TRBV20-1 CSAREGFRNEQFF